The 20 T cell receptor beta chains in this list originate from one sample, sequenced in a study of T-cell memory formation after mild COVID-19. TCRdb re-analysed the 5' RACE reads in MiXCR, keeping a single row per CDR3 protein. The sample includes some 290,000 distinct CDR3 sequences, roughly 16% of them seen just once. What was sequenced was PBMCs or a T cell subset sorted from them (not recorded which). These TCRs come from a man younger than 30 who had mild COVID-19 (a few samples of this study predate the infection). Cell type and time point are not known.

The chain employs TRBV7-2 and TRBJ1-2, with 12 bases identical to TRBD1. V shed 3 bases, J shed 2 bases, and the junction held 7 bases outside the gene matches. This CDR3 is 17 amino acids long. CDR1 SGHTA and CDR2 FQGNSA come from the germline V gene. DNA of the CDR3: TGTGCCAGCAGCTTTACCAGGGACAGGGGGCGAAACTATGGCTACACCTTC. Amino acid sequence: CASSFTRDRGRNYGYTF.

This clonotype was observed a handful of times. The genes are TRBV11-3 and TRBJ2-1, with D maybe TRBD2 (6 bases). V lost 0 bases and J lost 4, with 19 bases in between. The CDR3 spans 18 residues. Germline V gene sequence: CDR1 SGHNT, CDR2 YENEEA. The CDR3: CASSLDHSGTSRYNEQFF. In DNA form, the CDR3 reads TGTGCCAGCAGCTTAGATCACTCCGGGACTTCCCGTTACAATGAGCAGTTCTTC.

This clonotype was counted a few times. The chain employs TRBV9 and TRBJ2-7; D possibly corresponds to TRBD1 (6 bases). This CDR3 is 13 amino acids long. V was clipped by 4 bases and J by 5 bases, with 13 bases between them. Germline CDR1 and CDR2: SGDLS and YYNGEE. CDR3 residues: CASSISQGHEQYF. As DNA, the CDR3 is TGTGCCAGCAGCATATCACAGGGCCACGAGCAGTACTTC.

This chain uses TRBV7-3 with TRBJ2-3; TRBD2 aligns across 7 bases. Germline V gene lookup returns CDR1 SGHTA and CDR2 FQGTGA. CDR3 length: 15 amino acids. J gave up 5 bases and V 0 bases, and 5 bases lay outside the gene matches. Written as DNA, the CDR3 is TGTGCCAGCAGCTTAACCGGGGCTAGCGGAGATACGCAGTATTTT. Translation gives CASSLTGASGDTQYF. Combining the CDR3 with reference TRBV7-3 and TRBJ2-3 gives the whole variable domain GAGVSQTPSNKVTEKGKYVELRCDPISGHTALYWYRQSLGQGPEFLIYFQGTGAADDSGLPNDRFFAVRPEGSVSTLKIQRTERGDSAVYLCASSLTGASGDTQYFGPGTRLTVL.

The chain uses TRBV11-2 and TRBJ2-7; 7 nucleotides align to TRBD2. The CDR3 runs 14 residues. The V and J ends lost 3 bases and 2 bases, in that order; junction bases with no gene match: 4. Per germline, CDR1 SGHAT and CDR2 FQNNGV. The CDR3 here is CASSLRGWPYEQYV. In nucleotides, the CDR3 is TGTGCCAGCAGCTTGCGGGGGTGGCCCTACGAGCAGTACGTC.

This clonotype came up many times. J is TRBJ1-1 and V is TRBV19; 8 nucleotides align to TRBD1. J was trimmed by 9 bases and V by 1 base; bases with no gene match: 4. Germline V gene data show CDR1 as LNHDA and CDR2 as SQIVND (reference sequence). The CDR3 runs to 13 residues. CDR3 in amino acids: CASSIAGQGKAFF. The CDR3 bases are TGTGCCAGTAGTATAGCCGGACAGGGAAAAGCTTTCTTT.

This clonotype has a handful of counts. The chain joins TRBV6-5 to TRBJ1-2, with D tentatively TRBD1 (5 bases). Trimming pared 6 bases from V and 8 bases from J, leaving 19 bases between. Germline-derived CDR1 and CDR2 are MNHEY and SVGAGI. This CDR3 is built from 14 residues. The CDR3 sequence: CASSPRERGWGYTF. The CDR3 DNA sequence: TGTGCCAGCAGCCCCAGGGAGAGAGGATGGGGCTACACCTTC.

This clonotype appeared a few times. This chain connects TRBV12-3 or TRBV12-4 to TRBJ2-1; D is perhaps TRBD2 (6 bases). The CDR3 is 13 residues long. Trimming took off 5 bases at V and 9 bases at J, with 14 bases between the two ends. CDR3 sequence (DNA): TGTGCCAGCAGTAAGGGACTCCCGAGTGAGCAGTTCTTC. This sequence encodes CASSKGLPSEQFF.

This clonotype was recorded at least ten times. The V and J genes are TRBV5-4 and TRBJ2-1; 8 positions match TRBD1. The ends lost 3 bases at V and 15 bases at J; junction bases unmatched: 11. The CDR3 is made up of 13 amino acids. In germline, CDR1 is SGHNT, CDR2 YYREEE (reference sequence). The CDR3 region has the DNA TGTGCCAGCAGCTGGTACGGACAGGGTATCCCGTTCTTC. Protein: CASSWYGQGIPFF.

The genes are TRBV5-8 and TRBJ2-1; 8 bases agree with TRBD2. The trim removed 2 bases at V and 3 bases at J, leaving 4 bases unmatched. Germline V lookup: CDR1 SGHTS, CDR2 YDEGEE. The CDR3 totals 15 residues. The CDR3 DNA is TGTGCCAGCAGCTTTGGACTAGCACTCTACAATGAGCAGTTCTTC. It yields the protein CASSFGLALYNEQFF.

This clonotype was counted many times. The chain uses TRBV7-2 and TRBJ1-2; D possibly corresponds to TRBD1 (5 bases). With 0 bases removed from V and 8 bases from J, the gap between germline ends came to 7 bases. The CDR3 spans 12 residues. CDR1 SGHTA and CDR2 FQGNSA come from the germline V gene. The CDR3 nucleotides read TGTGCCAGCAGCTTAGCGGGGGAAGGCTACACCTTC. Residues: CASSLAGEGYTF.

The CDR3 DNA reads as TGTGCCAGCAGTGAAAGGGGCTACGAGCAGTACGTC. Its protein product is CASSERGYEQYV. The chain links TRBV6-1 to TRBJ2-7; TRBD1 might be the D (5 bases). The CDR3 has 12 residues. Germline V lookup: CDR1 MNHNS, CDR2 SASEGT. Trimming shortened V by 2 bases and J by 3 bases, and 5 bases separated the two germline ends.

This clonotype occurred a few times. The chain links TRBV4-3 to TRBJ1-4; D is possibly TRBD1 (6 bases). Germline V gene sequence: CDR1 LGHNA, CDR2 YSLEER. This CDR3 is 16 amino acids long. Trimming stripped 0 bases from V and 7 bases from J, with 15 bases between. DNA for the CDR3: TGCGCCAGCAGCCAAGAAGGAACAGGGTCGGGTGAAAAACTGTTTTTT. This codes for CASSQEGTGSGEKLFF.

This clonotype was recorded at least ten times. The chain carries TRBV6-1 and TRBJ2-3, with D uncertain. The germline V gene encodes CDR1 MNHNS and CDR2 SASEGT. This CDR3 spans 16 amino acids. The V gene lost 4 bases and the J gene lost 3 bases, with 17 bases spanning the gap. The chain's CDR3 is CASSGNPGRETDTQYF. For the CDR3, the DNA is TGTGCCAGCAGTGGAAATCCGGGCCGTGAGACAGATACGCAGTATTTT.

The chain couples TRBV20-1 to TRBJ2-1, with D possibly being TRBD2 (7 bases). With 3 bases removed from V and 5 bases from J, the gap between germline ends came to 11 bases. From germline, CDR1 is DFQATT and CDR2 SNEGSKA (reference sequence). There are 13 residues in the CDR3. CDR3: CSASRGADNEQFF. In nucleotides, the CDR3 is TGCAGTGCTAGTCGGGGGGCGGACAATGAGCAGTTCTTC.

This chain connects TRBV20-1 to TRBJ2-1; D may correspond to TRBD1 or TRBD2 (6 bases each). Germline CDR1 is DFQATT and CDR2 is SNEGSKA (reference sequence). This CDR3 region has 16 residues. Trimming shortened V by 6 bases and J by 2 bases, and 20 bases separated the two germline ends. CDR3 sequence reads: CSAQAPPGAAYNEQFF. DNA for the CDR3: TGCAGTGCACAGGCTCCGCCGGGGGCCGCCTACAATGAGCAGTTCTTC.

The sample holds a few counts of this clonotype. The chain links TRBV20-1 to TRBJ2-7, with D possibly matching TRBD1 (6 bases). Trimming left V 5 bases short and J 5 bases short, with 19 bases between. The CDR3 length is 14 residues. Germline-derived CDR1 and CDR2 are DFQATT and SNEGSKA (reference sequence). CDR3 sequence reads: CSASGQPAGDEQYF. In DNA form, the CDR3 reads TGCAGTGCTTCCGGACAGCCAGCAGGGGACGAGCAGTACTTC.

The table lists this clonotype with a few counts. The V gene is TRBV4-1, the J gene TRBJ2-5, with D unresolved. Germline loops: CDR1 MGHRA, CDR2 YSYEKL. The CDR3 loop spans 15 amino acids. Between the trimmed V and J ends, which lost 0 bases and 2 bases, there was a span of 10 bases. The CDR3 nucleotides read TGCGCCAGCAGCCAAGATTTAGGGCAGCAAGAGACCCAGTACTTC. It specifies CASSQDLGQQETQYF.

This clonotype was observed a few times. J is TRBJ1-2 and V is TRBV6-2 or TRBV6-3, with no clear D. CDR3 size: 13 residues. The V gene's germline CDR1 is MNHEY and CDR2 SVGEGT. The germline V and J ends were trimmed by 7 bases and 2 bases, with 11 bases remaining between them. CDR3 region: CASTPDGNYGYTF. CDR3 nucleotides: TGTGCCAGCACCCCCGACGGGAACTATGGCTACACCTTC.

This clonotype occurred a few times. The CDR3 loop is CASSMGQGPTEAFF. The CDR3 DNA is TGCGCCAGCAGCATGGGACAGGGGCCAACTGAAGCTTTCTTT. The chain couples TRBV5-1 to TRBJ1-1; TRBD1 aligns across 10 bases. This CDR3 comprises 14 residues. The germline gives CDR1 SGHRS, CDR2 YFSETQ. With 4 bases clipped from V and 5 bases from J, the junction kept 5 bases outside the gene matches. Full variable domain (remainder filled in from reference TRBV5-1 and TRBJ1-1): KAGVTQTPRYLIKTRGQQVTLSCSPISGHRSVSWYQQTPGQGLQFLFEYFSETQRNKGNFPGRFSGRQFSNSRSEMNVSTLELGDSALYLCASSMGQGPTEAFFGQGTRLTVV.